These 12 T cell receptor beta chains share one sample of origin, sequenced in a study of OX40 agonist ivuxolimab in advanced cancers. Data came from immunoSEQ multiplex PCR; TCRdb stores just in-frame clones and leaves some out. The sample carries some 63,000 clones, more than 75% recorded once. The sample was CD4+ or CD8+ T cells sorted from blood, taken in a trial of the OX40 agonist ivuxolimab. The receptors were sampled from an adult with an advanced solid tumor such as melanoma, head and neck, liver or kidney cancer.

The chain links TRBV28 to TRBJ1-2; 7 positions match TRBD1. Germline V gene data show CDR1 as MDHEN and CDR2 as SYDVKM. J lost 4 bases, V lost 2 bases, and 7 bases had no gene match. The CDR3 covers 15 residues. The chain's CDR3 is CASSLEGADFYGYTF. The CDR3 coding sequence is TGTGCCAGCAGTTTAGAGGGGGCTGACTTCTATGGCTACACCTTC.

The chain uses TRBV4-2 and TRBJ1-2; 8 nucleotides align to TRBD1. Germline values: CDR1 LGHNA, CDR2 YNFKEQ. V was clipped by 2 bases and J by 5 bases; unmatched bases: 1. This CDR3 spans 13 amino acids. The CDR3 sequence: CASSQRTGYGYTF. Written as DNA, the CDR3 is TGTGCCAGCAGCCAAAGGACAGGGTATGGCTACACCTTC.

The V and J genes are TRBV5-6 and TRBJ2-6; no firm D call. Germline V lookup: CDR1 SGHDT, CDR2 YYEEEE. The V end was cut by 2 bases, the J end by 4 bases, with 10 bases between. The CDR3 has 15 residues. The CDR3 region has the DNA TGTGCCAGCAGCTTTTCTGGGCGCGGGGCCAACGTCCTGACTTTC. It translates to CASSFSGRGANVLTF. The full variable domain, in which reference TRBV5-6 and TRBJ2-6 provide the parts outside the CDR3, is DAGVTQSPTHLIKTRGQQVTLRCSPKSGHDTVSWYQQALGQGPQFIFQYYEEEERQRGNFPDRFSGHQFPNYSSELNVNALLLGDSALYLCASSFSGRGANVLTFGAGSRLTVL.

The chain joins TRBV28 to TRBJ1-2, with unresolved D. CDR1 and CDR2 from the germline V gene are MDHEN and SYDVKM. The CDR3 covers 12 residues. Trimming took off 2 bases at V and 8 bases at J, with 9 bases between the two ends. CDR3: CASSLQVQGYTF. The DNA of the CDR3 is TGTGCCAGCAGTTTACAAGTCCAAGGCTACACCTTC.

The chain recombines TRBV12-5 with TRBJ2-5; 8 nucleotides align to TRBD2. The CDR3 has 13 residues. The germline gives CDR1 LGHNT, CDR2 FRNRAP. Trimming removed 5 bases from V and 5 bases from J; junction bases left unmatched: 4. Here the CDR3 DNA reads TGTGCTAGTGGTCCCCCGGGGGGGGAGACCCAGTACTTC. This gives the protein CASGPPGGETQYF.

J is TRBJ2-1 and V is TRBV5-6, with unresolved D. Germline V lookup: CDR1 SGHDT, CDR2 YYEEEE. V was pared by 2 bases and J by 9 bases, with 6 bases between. This CDR3 spans 11 amino acids. CDR3 DNA: TGTGCCAGCAGCTTAGGCGGTGAGCAGTTCTTC. Protein product: CASSLGGEQFF.

The chain uses TRBV4-2 and TRBJ1-2, with 7 bases fitting TRBD1. V shed 0 bases, J shed 1 base, and the junction held 5 bases outside the gene matches. The CDR3 is 16 residues long. Germline V CDR1 and CDR2: LGHNA, YNFKEQ. Here the CDR3 DNA reads TGTGCCAGCAGCCAAGATCTGGCAGGGGGTAACTATGGCTACACCTTC. This codes for CASSQDLAGGNYGYTF.

This clone was recorded only once. The chain recombines TRBV7-8 with TRBJ2-2, with 8 bases matching TRBD2. Unmatched junction bases numbered 7, after V lost 1 base and J lost 0 bases. This CDR3 has 18 residues. In germline, CDR1 is SGHVS, CDR2 FQNEAQ. The CDR3 sequence is CASSLVAGGPPNTGELFF. The CDR3 nucleotides read TGTGCCAGCAGCTTAGTCGCGGGGGGCCCTCCGAACACCGGGGAGCTGTTTTTT.

This chain joins TRBV29-1 and TRBJ1-4; D gene unclear. Germline V lookup: CDR1 SQVTM, CDR2 ANQGSEA. The V end was cut by 6 bases, the J end by 5 bases, with 13 bases between. CDR3 length: 13 residues. The CDR3 DNA is TGCAGCGTGGCCCGGGCCAGAAATGAAAAACTGTTTTTT. Translating gives CSVARARNEKLFF.

The rearrangement links TRBV5-5 to TRBJ1-1; D perhaps matches TRBD1 (5 bases). The CDR3 runs 14 residues. The germline gives CDR1 SGHKS, CDR2 YYEKEE (reference sequence). With 4 bases removed from V and 2 bases from J, the gap between germline ends came to 12 bases. CDR3 DNA: TGTGCCAGCAGCCGCGGGACGGCAAACACTGAAGCTTTCTTT. It encodes CASSRGTANTEAFF.

This clone was detected once. J is TRBJ1-1 and V is TRBV18; no firm D call. V was shortened by 3 bases and J by 7 bases, with 12 bases between the two germline ends. CDR3 size: 13 residues. CDR1 KGHSH and CDR2 LQKENI come from the germline V gene. The DNA for the CDR3 is TGTGCCAGCTCACCGACGCCGGGGAGTGAAGCTTTCTTT. Translated: CASSPTPGSEAFF.

V and J are TRBV7-2 and TRBJ1-5; D not certain. Germline V gives CDR1 SGHTA, CDR2 FQGNSA. The V and J ends lost 3 bases and 1 base respectively, with 10 bases between them. There are 15 residues in the CDR3. The CDR3 DNA follows: TGTGCCAGCAGCTTGGACGGATTAAGCAATCAGCCCCAGCATTTT. It yields the protein CASSLDGLSNQPQHF.